This T cell receptor (beta chain) was found in a study of radiotherapy plus CTLA-4 blockade in lung cancer. This CDR3 is built from 13 residues. The germline gives CDR1 SQVTM, CDR2 ANQGSEA. The V gene lost 4 bases and the J gene lost 9 bases, with 13 bases spanning the gap. Clones were read by immunoSEQ multiplex PCR, and TCRdb kept only the in-frame ones, dropping some. The sample has about 110,000 clones, 70% to 90% seen once. The chain uses TRBV29-1 and TRBJ1-6, with D possibly TRBD1 on 6 matching bases. This specimen consisted of peripheral blood, obtained from a patient treated with radiotherapy plus ipilimumab. This clonotype was obtained from a human donor with non-small cell lung cancer that progressed on radiotherapy plus ipilimumab. Some clones in this sample may be carry-over from other donors' samples. The CDR3 sequence is CSVGGALGSPLHF. The CDR3 DNA reads as TGCAGCGTTGGGGGGGCACTCGGTTCACCCCTCCACTTT.